This T cell receptor (beta chain) was documented in a study of T-cell memory formation after mild COVID-19. Study-wide background: TCR clusters largely stayed donor specific.

V was cut by 4 bases and J by 5 bases, with 11 bases left in between. CDR1 and CDR2 (germline): SGHTA, FQGNSA. The CDR3 sequence is 13 residues long. From the 5' RACE reads, TCRdb called clonotypes with MiXCR, one entry per CDR3 protein. The sample has 550,000 to 600,000 distinct CDR3 sequences; less than 25% are singletons. This clonotype was detected many times. Its antigen is as yet unknown. Points from the study as a whole: Those CD4+ clones that contracted were mainly in CM and EM (CD8+ ones in EMRA). Certain responding clones were present in pre-infection memory, suggesting participation of cross-reactive memory.

The sequencing sample was made of PBMCs or a T cell subset sorted from them (not recorded which). The J gene is TRBJ2-5, the V gene TRBV7-2; D unresolved. The receptor comes from an adult woman who had mild COVID-19 (a few samples of this study predate the infection). Cell type and time point are not known. CDR3 protein: CASSSRSGETQYF. Written as DNA, the CDR3 is TGTGCCAGCAGCTCCCGGAGTGGGGAGACCCAGTACTTC. Looking up the rest from reference TRBV7-2 and TRBJ2-5 gives the full variable domain: GAGVSQSPSNKVTEKGKDVELRCDPISGHTALYWYRQSLGQGLEFLIYFQGNSAPDKSGLPSDRFSAERTGGSVSTLTIQRTQQEDSAVYLCASSSRSGETQYFGPGTRLLVL.